Listed below are T cell receptor beta chains from one sample, sequenced in a study of cytomegalovirus exposure and HLA in healthy donors. Some clones are missing from TCRdb's copy, which holds only in-frame ones; the method was immunoSEQ multiplex PCR. This listing includes about 200,000 clones. Sequenced input: PBMCs. These receptors all stem from a boy under 18 in good health and CMV-seronegative. The CDR3 runs from the conserved cysteine through the conserved F or W. D genes are given only for firm matches.

cdr3_length,d_call,j_call,v_call,cdr3_aa,cdr3_nt
15,TRBD2,TRBJ2-3,TRBV19,CASRTTSGSTDTQYF,TGTGCCAGTAGGACTACTAGCGGCAGCACAGATACGCAGTATTTT
15,-,TRBJ2-5,TRBV10-1,CASSESTQRRETQYF,TGCGCCAGCAGTGAGTCGACCCAGCGGAGGGAGACCCAGTACTTC
13,-,TRBJ1-1,TRBV30,CAWRLPEGRGAFF,TGTGCCTGGAGGCTCCCGGAGGGAAGAGGCGCTTTCTTT
13,-,TRBJ1-1,TRBV27,CASSLRALTEAFF,TGTGCCAGCAGTTTGCGGGCCCTCACTGAAGCTTTCTTT
16,TRBD2,TRBJ2-7,TRBV7-2,CASSFPPAGGPYEQYF,TGTGCCAGCAGCTTCCCCCCAGCGGGGGGCCCCTACGAGCAGTACTTC
14,TRBD1,TRBJ2-7,TRBV6-1,CASNRRDRDYEQYF,TGTGCCAGCAACCGCCGGGACAGGGACTACGAGCAGTACTTC
14,-,TRBJ1-1,TRBV27,CASSLSPRGTEAFF,TGTGCCAGCAGTTTATCGCCCAGGGGCACTGAAGCTTTCTTT
15,-,TRBJ1-1,TRBV11-1,CASSLEAGVYAEAFF,TGTGCCAGCAGCTTGGAGGCGGGGGTATACGCTGAAGCTTTCTTT
15,-,TRBJ2-7,TRBV15,CATSRSRSAGGEQYF,TGTGCCACCAGCAGATCTCGGTCCGCTGGGGGGGAGCAGTACTTC
10,-,TRBJ2-4,TRBV6-1,CATQKNIQYF,TGTGCCACCCAAAAAAACATTCAGTACTTC
18,TRBD2,TRBJ2-6,TRBV28,CASSLPPAGSSGANVLTF,TGTGCCAGCAGTCTCCCACCAGCGGGGAGCTCTGGGGCCAACGTCCTGACTTTC
16,TRBD2,TRBJ2-5,TRBV7-8,CASSSRRTGGWETQYF,TGTGCCAGCAGCTCTAGGAGGACGGGGGGATGGGAGACCCAGTACTTC
14,TRBD1,TRBJ2-7,TRBV6-1,CASRTRDRDDEQYF,TGTGCCAGCAGGACCAGGGACAGGGACGACGAGCAGTACTTC
15,TRBD1,TRBJ2-5,TRBV11-2,CASSSSGTDQETQYF,TGTGCCAGCAGCTCTTCCGGGACAGATCAAGAGACCCAGTACTTC
13,-,TRBJ2-3,TRBV6-1,CATYTGTPGSQYF,TGTGCCACATATACCGGGACTCCCGGATCGCAGTATTTT
14,TRBD1,TRBJ2-7,TRBV5-8,CASSLGTGAYEQYF,TGTGCCAGCAGCTTGGGGACAGGGGCCTACGAGCAGTACTTC
15,-,TRBJ2-7,TRBV11-2,CASSQILRGIYEQYF,TGTGCCAGCAGCCAGATCTTACGAGGGATCTACGAGCAGTACTTC
17,TRBD2,TRBJ2-1,TRBV5-1,CASSTGLAGGLADEQFF,TGCGCCAGCAGCACGGGACTAGCGGGGGGTCTCGCTGATGAGCAGTTCTTC
17,TRBD2,TRBJ2-3,TRBV30,CAWSPPGLAASTDTQYF,TGTGCCTGGAGTCCACCGGGACTAGCGGCCAGCACAGATACGCAGTATTTT
13,-,TRBJ1-1,TRBV5-1,CASSAGTNTEAFF,TGCGCCAGCAGCGCCGGGACAAACACTGAAGCTTTCTTT
16,-,TRBJ1-2,TRBV5-1,CASSLVLGGHNYSYTF,TGCGCCAGCAGTTTAGTTTTGGGGGGTCACAACTATAGCTACACCTTC
17,TRBD2,TRBJ2-1,TRBV9,CASSPPAGLAPNNEQFF,TGTGCCAGCAGCCCCCCGGCCGGACTAGCACCGAACAATGAGCAGTTCTTC
15,TRBD2,TRBJ2-5,TRBV5-4,CASSRLAGFQETQYF,TGTGCCAGCAGCCGATTAGCGGGGTTCCAAGAGACCCAGTACTTC
15,-,TRBJ1-3,TRBV27,CASSPSTVSGNTIYF,TGTGCCAGCAGTCCTTCGACAGTCTCTGGAAACACCATATATTTT
15,TRBD1,TRBJ1-2,TRBV10-3,CAIRGQGDSNYGYTF,TGTGCCATCAGGGGACAGGGGGATTCTAACTATGGCTACACCTTC